These T cell receptor beta chains were read from a single sample in a study of tumor-infiltrating lymphocytes in primary liver carcinoma. TCRdb re-derived calls from the multiplex PCR reads in MiXCR, one entry per CDR3 protein. The sample has 330,000 or so distinct CDR3 sequences, roughly two thirds seen once; the top ten hold about 6%. Sequenced input: peripheral blood. The receptor source for this set is a man aged 35-49 years with primary liver carcinoma and hepatitis B virus infection. The CDR3 runs from the conserved cysteine through the conserved F or W. D genes are given only for firm matches. Some rows have no size entry. The others give once, few or many, or a class for an expanded clone.

v_call	clone_size	d_call	j_call	cdr3_aa	cdr3_nt
TRBV25-1	NA	NA	TRBJ2-2	CASSAATITWELFF	TGTGCCAGCAGCGCTGCGACGATCACCTGGGAGCTGTTTTTT
TRBV11-2	NA	TRBD1	TRBJ2-3	CASIHKYRGPDTQYF	TGTGCCAGCATCCATAAATACAGGGGCCCAGATACGCAGTATTTC
TRBV5-5	NA	TRBD1	TRBJ1-1	CASSGQGASAEAFF	TGTGCCAGCAGTGGACAGGGGGCGTCGGCTGAAGCTTTCTTT
TRBV6-5	many	TRBD1	TRBJ1-2	CASRPGQGRGYTF	TGTGCCAGCAGACCGGGACAGGGGAGAGGCTACACCTTC
TRBV5-6	few	TRBD1	TRBJ2-3	CTSSGDRGADTQYF	TGTACCAGCAGCGGGGACAGGGGTGCAGATACGCAGTATTTT
TRBV11-2	NA	TRBD2	TRBJ2-3	CASSLVLSGGLGDTEYF	TGTGCCAGCAGTTTAGTTTTATCGGGAGGGCTCGGAGATACGGAGTATTTT
TRBV4-1	NA	NA	TRBJ1-2	CASSPQGINVCTF	TGCGCCAGCAGCCCACAGGGTATTAATGTCTGCACCTTC
TRBV11-2	once	TRBD1	TRBJ2-7	CVCRPTTGGLYEQYF	TGTGTCTGCAGACCTACGACAGGGGGCCTTTACGAGCAGTACTTC
TRBV30	NA	NA	TRBJ1-1	CAWSRAPNTEAFF	TGTGCCTGGAGTCGGGCCCCGAACACTGAAGCTTTCTTT
TRBV5-5	NA	TRBD1	TRBJ1-2	CASSSTGASNYGYTF	TGTGCCAGCAGCTCAACAGGGGCCTCTAACTATGGCTACACCTTC
TRBV12-3/TRBV12-4	many	NA	TRBJ2-1	CASSLGDPHQFF	TGTGCCAGCAGTTTAGGGGACCCCCATCAGTTCTTC
TRBV24-1	NA	NA	TRBJ2-1	CATAIAEFGYNEQFF	TGTGCCACCGCAATAGCGGAGTTTGGTTACAATGAGCAGTTCTTC
TRBV6-2/TRBV6-3	NA	TRBD1	TRBJ2-4	CASSHDRAQYF	TGTGCCAGCAGTCATGACAGGGCTCAGTACTTC
TRBV7-2	few	TRBD2	TRBJ2-3	CASSWTSGGTDTQYF	TGTGCCAGCAGCTGGACTAGCGGGGGCACAGATACGCAGTATTTT
TRBV11-2	NA	NA	TRBJ2-6	CARGEELWWRSWAKVLTF	TGTGCCAGGGGGGAGGAGCTCTGGTGGCGCTCTTGGGCCAAGGTCCTGACTTTC
TRBV11-2	NA	NA	TRBJ2-2	CASSLDGLQVHTGELIF	TGTGCCAGCAGCTTAGACGGCTTACAGGTTCACACCGGGGAGCTGATCTTT
TRBV29-1	NA	NA	TRBJ2-5	CSVELSSEEETQYF	TGCAGCGTTGAATTGAGCAGTGAGGAGGAGACCCAGTACTTC
TRBV6-5	NA	TRBD2	TRBJ2-7	CASSWVSGRLYERYF	TGTGCCAGCAGCTGGGTTAGCGGGAGATTGTACGAGCGCTACTTC
TRBV7-9	NA	TRBD2	TRBJ2-1	CASSPRRTSGGYHEQFF	TGTGCCAGCAGCCCTAGGAGGACTAGCGGGGGATACCATGAGCAGTTCTTC
TRBV6-2/TRBV6-3	many	TRBD2	TRBJ2-7	CASSFGLAETMYEQYF	TGTGCCAGCAGTTTCGGACTAGCGGAAACTATGTACGAGCAGTACTTC
TRBV4-1	NA	TRBD1	TRBJ2-5	CASSQDQTGKESQYF	TGCGCCAGCAGCCAAGATCAGACAGGGAAAGAGAGCCAGTACTTC
TRBV11-3	NA	NA	TRBJ2-2	CASKSGSGDTGELYF	TGTGCCAGCAAAAGCGGAAGCGGCGACACCGGGGAGCTGTATTTT
TRBV11-2	NA	NA	TRBJ2-1	CAGSFEGGEQFF	TGTGCCGGCAGCTTTGAAGGGGGTGAGCAGTTCTTC
TRBV4-2	many	TRBD1	TRBJ1-4	CASSQDPRDRREGLFF	TGTGCCAGCAGCCAAGATCCGAGGGACAGAAGGGAGGGACTGTTTTTT
TRBV30	few	TRBD2	TRBJ2-7	CAWDRNSGSSEQYF	TGTGCCTGGGACCGAAATAGCGGGAGTTCCGAGCAGTACTTC
TRBV10-3	NA	NA	TRBJ2-7	CVISQFGQEQYF	TGTGTCATCAGTCAATTCGGGCAAGAGCAGTACTTC
TRBV12-5	NA	TRBD1	TRBJ2-3	CDSGLGTGTNTQYF	TGTGATAGTGGTTTGGGGACAGGGACAAATACGCAGTATTTT
TRBV28	few	TRBD1	TRBJ1-5	CASSLGTGRSNQPQHF	TGTGCCAGCAGTTTAGGGACAGGGAGAAGCAATCAGCCCCAGCATTTT
TRBV30	once	NA	TRBJ2-3	CARSGYSRGTDTQYF	TGTGCCAGGAGTGGGTATAGCCGAGGCACAGATACGCAGTATTTT
TRBV4-3	many	TRBD2	TRBJ2-1	CASSAQAGGPYNEQFF	TGCGCCAGCAGCGCTCAAGCGGGAGGGCCCTACAATGAGCAGTTCTTC
TRBV10-3	NA	NA	TRBJ1-6	CAINDGVALHF	TGTGCCATCAACGACGGAGTTGCCCTCCACTTT
TRBV5-6	NA	NA	TRBJ2-4	CASPPAGIQYF	TGTGCCAGCCCCCCGGCAGGCATTCAGTACTTC
TRBV29-1	NA	NA	TRBJ2-1	CSVEWRDGSHNEQFF	TGCAGCGTTGAATGGCGGGACGGGAGTCACAATGAGCAGTTCTTC
TRBV29-1	NA	TRBD1	TRBJ1-1	CSVDFGYRDRGSNTEAFF	TGCAGCGTTGATTTTGGCTACCGGGACAGGGGAAGTAACACTGAAGCTTTCTTT
TRBV11-2	NA	TRBD2	TRBJ2-1	CANSFSGPLDNELFF	TGTGCCAACAGCTTTAGCGGGCCACTCGACAATGAGCTATTCTTC
TRBV6-1	few	NA	TRBJ1-1	CASNAGGKGTEAFF	TGTGCCAGCAATGCGGGGGGTAAGGGTACTGAAGCTTTCTTT
TRBV6-1	NA	NA	TRBJ2-7	CASSEPETYYEQYF	TGTGCCAGCAGTGAACCTGAGACATACTACGAGCAGTACTTC
TRBV6-5	NA	NA	TRBJ2-5	CASADDRLRPETQYF	TGTGCCAGCGCCGATGACAGATTACGCCCAGAGACCCAGTACTTC
TRBV29-1	NA	NA	TRBJ1-3	CSVGRSGNTIYF	TGCAGCGTTGGTAGATCTGGAAACACCATATATTTT
TRBV12-3/TRBV12-4	NA	NA	TRBJ1-5	CASSLSLAQPQHF	TGTGCCAGCAGTTTAAGTCTCGCTCAGCCCCAGCATTTT
TRBV11-3	few	NA	TRBJ1-1	CATREGNTEAFF	TGTGCCACGAGGGAAGGGAACACTGAAGCTTTCTTT
TRBV11-3	NA	NA	TRBJ2-1	CASSSMKVAYNEQFF	TGTGCCAGCAGCTCTATGAAGGTAGCCTACAATGAGCAGTTCTTC
TRBV29-1	many	TRBD2	TRBJ2-5	CSVEPLAGAGETQYF	TGCAGCGTTGAGCCACTAGCGGGAGCGGGGGAGACCCAGTACTTC
TRBV11-2	NA	NA	TRBJ2-1	CSSGLRVRSYNEQFF	TGCTCCAGCGGCCTCAGGGTTAGGTCCTACAATGAGCAGTTCTTC
TRBV11-2	NA	NA	TRBJ2-3	CASSLEQGRSNTQYF	TGTGCCAGCAGCCTAGAACAGGGACGATCTAATACACAGTATTTT